This T cell receptor beta chain stems from a study of cytomegalovirus exposure and HLA in healthy donors. Whole-study results and caveats: Common viral pathogens seemed, in a later analysis, to connect with several of the most significant clusters. Most CMV-associated TCR beta chains appeared HLA-restricted in a later analysis. A cluster of highly shared sequence variants was likely a sequencing artifact.

The V end lost 3 bases, the J end lost 0 bases, and 15 bases lay between the germline ends. The CDR3 has 17 residues. The V gene's germline CDR1 is GTSNPN and CDR2 SVGIG (reference sequence). As regards this clone: Its matching antigen is unknown.

13 Jbeta primers and 60 Vbeta primers were used for the PCR. Original methodology: The authors later counted around 80 million unique TCR beta chains, some 11 million of them shared. TCRdb's table, derived via immunoSEQ multiplex PCR, lists solely in-frame clones and lacks some. V, J and clone size reflect that table, while D and trimming were determined from the DNA. The top ten clones hold 2% to 3% of a sample with over 95,000 clones, 70% to 80% of them seen once. Material: PBMCs. The origin of this receptor is a female donor in good health and CMV-seronegative. This rearrangement joins TRBV30 to TRBJ1-6, with D possibly TRBD1 on 5 matching bases. The CDR3: CAWSQGAPSSYNSPLHF. CDR3 in DNA: TGTGCCTGGAGCCAAGGGGCCCCTAGCTCCTATAATTCACCCCTCCACTTT.